The rows below give T cell receptor beta chains drawn from one sample of a study of blood T cell repertoires in COVID-19. The table came from immunoSEQ multiplex PCR; TCRdb's copy has only in-frame clones and leaves some out. Seen here are under 150,000 clones, 90% observed once, and the top ten hold 1.8%. The sample taken for sequencing was peripheral blood. Source of these receptors: a human donor with active COVID-19. The donor label of this sample is uncertain. The CDR3 runs from the conserved cysteine through the conserved F or W. Fields, in order: clone size, J gene, V gene, D gene, CDR3 DNA, CDR3 protein. The D gene is left open where the match is weak. Some rows have no size entry. The others give once, few or many, or a class for an expanded clone.

abundance: NA
j_gene: TRBJ2-5
v_gene: TRBV5-1
d_gene: TRBD2
CDR3nt: TGCGCCAGCAGCTTGGGACTAGCGGGGGGACAAGAGACCCAGTACTTC
CDR3aa: CASSLGLAGGQETQYF

abundance: few
j_gene: TRBJ2-7
v_gene: TRBV5-6
d_gene: NA
CDR3nt: TGTGCCAGCAGCTTCCAGGTGGACTCCTACGAGCAGTACTTC
CDR3aa: CASSFQVDSYEQYF

abundance: NA
j_gene: TRBJ1-5
v_gene: TRBV3-1/TRBV3-2
d_gene: NA
CDR3nt: TGTGCCAGCAGCCGAAACAGGGTAGATCAGCCCCAGCATTTT
CDR3aa: CASSRNRVDQPQHF

abundance: NA
j_gene: TRBJ1-5
v_gene: TRBV21-1
d_gene: NA
CDR3nt: TGTGCCAGCAGCACCCGAGAGGGGGCGGGTCAGCCCCAGCATTTT
CDR3aa: CASSTREGAGQPQHF

abundance: NA
j_gene: TRBJ1-1
v_gene: TRBV9
d_gene: NA
CDR3nt: TGTGCCAGCAGCGCTGCGGGGGGAAGAAGCACTGAAGCTTTCTTT
CDR3aa: CASSAAGGRSTEAFF

abundance: few
j_gene: TRBJ1-3
v_gene: TRBV6-1
d_gene: TRBD1
CDR3nt: TGTGCCAGCAGTGAAAATCCGGGACAGGGTGGAAACACCATATATTTT
CDR3aa: CASSENPGQGGNTIYF

abundance: NA
j_gene: TRBJ2-2
v_gene: TRBV7-2
d_gene: TRBD2
CDR3nt: TGTGCCAGCAGCAAGTTCGGCGGGGGGGCTACCGGGGAGCTGTTTTTT
CDR3aa: CASSKFGGGATGELFF

abundance: NA
j_gene: TRBJ1-4
v_gene: TRBV7-9
d_gene: NA
CDR3nt: TGTGCCAGCAGCTTAGACGCGGGGGGAAAACTGTTTTTT
CDR3aa: CASSLDAGGKLFF

abundance: NA
j_gene: TRBJ1-3
v_gene: TRBV5-1
d_gene: NA
CDR3nt: TGCGCCAGCAGCTTGACTTGGAGCTCTGGAAACACCATATATTTT
CDR3aa: CASSLTWSSGNTIYF

abundance: NA
j_gene: TRBJ1-1
v_gene: TRBV18
d_gene: NA
CDR3nt: TGTGCCAGCTCACCCGCCCAGCGGAACACTGAAGCTTTCTTT
CDR3aa: CASSPAQRNTEAFF

abundance: NA
j_gene: TRBJ2-7
v_gene: TRBV5-1
d_gene: NA
CDR3nt: TGCGCCAGCAGCTTGGTTTCCCAGGTTGGCTACGAGCAGTACTTC
CDR3aa: CASSLVSQVGYEQYF

abundance: NA
j_gene: TRBJ2-7
v_gene: TRBV4-1
d_gene: TRBD1
CDR3nt: TGCGCCAGCAGCCAAGTACCGGGACAGGTTGCCTACGAGCAGTACTTC
CDR3aa: CASSQVPGQVAYEQYF

abundance: NA
j_gene: TRBJ1-1
v_gene: TRBV5-1
d_gene: NA
CDR3nt: TGCGCCAGCAGCTTGGATCCAGGGAACACTGAAGCTTTCTTT
CDR3aa: CASSLDPGNTEAFF

abundance: NA
j_gene: TRBJ2-5
v_gene: TRBV9
d_gene: NA
CDR3nt: TGTGCCAGCAGGAGGGGGGGTGAGGAGACCCAGTACTTC
CDR3aa: CASRRGGEETQYF

abundance: NA
j_gene: TRBJ2-2
v_gene: TRBV28
d_gene: NA
CDR3nt: TGTGCCAGCTTGGGGACTAACACCGGGGAGCTGTTTTTT
CDR3aa: CASLGTNTGELFF

abundance: NA
j_gene: TRBJ1-1
v_gene: TRBV19
d_gene: NA
CDR3nt: TGTGCCAGTAGTATTGGTCAGGGTACCGCTTTCTTT
CDR3aa: CASSIGQGTAFF

abundance: NA
j_gene: TRBJ2-1
v_gene: TRBV7-9
d_gene: NA
CDR3nt: TGTGCCAGCAGCTTAGGGGGCCCGAGCTCCTACAATGAGCAGTTCTTC
CDR3aa: CASSLGGPSSYNEQFF

abundance: NA
j_gene: TRBJ2-1
v_gene: TRBV4-1
d_gene: TRBD2
CDR3nt: TGCGCCAGCAGCCCAACCGGGGTAGCGGGGGGAGATGAGCAGTTCTTC
CDR3aa: CASSPTGVAGGDEQFF

abundance: NA
j_gene: TRBJ2-2
v_gene: TRBV5-1
d_gene: NA
CDR3nt: TGCGCCAGCAGCAAACCAGCGAACACCGGGGAGCTGTTTTTT
CDR3aa: CASSKPANTGELFF

abundance: NA
j_gene: TRBJ2-5
v_gene: TRBV7-6
d_gene: NA
CDR3nt: TGTGCCAGCAGCTTAGTGCAGGTTGAGGGGGGGGCCCAGTACTTC
CDR3aa: CASSLVQVEGGAQYF

abundance: NA
j_gene: TRBJ1-1
v_gene: TRBV10-3
d_gene: NA
CDR3nt: TGTGCCATCAGTTCCGACCCTTTTCGGGCTGAAGCTTTCTTT
CDR3aa: CAISSDPFRAEAFF

abundance: NA
j_gene: TRBJ2-5
v_gene: TRBV5-8
d_gene: NA
CDR3nt: TGTGCCAGCAGCCGCCTCCGGGGTAGTTCGGGAGAGACCCAGTACTTC
CDR3aa: CASSRLRGSSGETQYF

abundance: NA
j_gene: TRBJ2-7
v_gene: TRBV19
d_gene: NA
CDR3nt: TGTGCCAGTATGCGGCAGAATTCCTACGAGCAGTACTTC
CDR3aa: CASMRQNSYEQYF

abundance: NA
j_gene: TRBJ1-6
v_gene: TRBV7-6
d_gene: NA
CDR3nt: TGTGCCAGCAGCCGAAGTGGGGAGTCCTATAATTCACCCCTCCACTTT
CDR3aa: CASSRSGESYNSPLHF

abundance: NA
j_gene: TRBJ2-1
v_gene: TRBV7-2
d_gene: TRBD1
CDR3nt: TGTGCCAGCAGCTCGCTGGAGGGACAGGCCTACAATGAGCAGTTCTTC
CDR3aa: CASSSLEGQAYNEQFF

abundance: once
j_gene: TRBJ2-7
v_gene: TRBV12-2
d_gene: NA
CDR3nt: TGTGCAAGTCGCTTCAAAACCACAGACGCCCGGGGATGTGAGACCTACGAGCAGTACTTC
CDR3aa: CASRFKTTDARGCETYEQYF

abundance: NA
j_gene: TRBJ2-1
v_gene: TRBV15
d_gene: NA
CDR3nt: TGTGCCACCAGCAGAGATCCGTCGGGGGAAGATGAGCAGTTCTTC
CDR3aa: CATSRDPSGEDEQFF

abundance: NA
j_gene: TRBJ1-2
v_gene: TRBV5-8
d_gene: TRBD1
CDR3nt: TGTGCCAGCAGCTCAAATCACAGGGGCAGACCTGACTATGGCTACACCTTC
CDR3aa: CASSSNHRGRPDYGYTF

abundance: NA
j_gene: TRBJ1-5
v_gene: TRBV27
d_gene: TRBD1
CDR3nt: TGTGCCAGCAGTTTTACAGGGGGCCTAAATCAGCCCCAGCATTTT
CDR3aa: CASSFTGGLNQPQHF

abundance: few
j_gene: TRBJ1-6
v_gene: TRBV7-6
d_gene: NA
CDR3nt: TGTGCCAGCAGCTCTCGGACACTTAATTCACCCCTCCACTTT
CDR3aa: CASSSRTLNSPLHF

abundance: once
j_gene: TRBJ2-3
v_gene: TRBV10-3
d_gene: NA
CDR3nt: TGTGCCATCAGTGGGGGGCCCACAGATACGCAGTATTTT
CDR3aa: CAISGGPTDTQYF

abundance: NA
j_gene: TRBJ2-3
v_gene: TRBV28
d_gene: NA
CDR3nt: TGTGCCAGCAGTTTTTCGGGGGTTGGCGATACGCAGTATTTT
CDR3aa: CASSFSGVGDTQYF

abundance: NA
j_gene: TRBJ2-5
v_gene: TRBV29-1
d_gene: TRBD1
CDR3nt: TGCAGCGTTGGTACCTGGGACAGCCAAGAGACCCAGTACTTC
CDR3aa: CSVGTWDSQETQYF

abundance: NA
j_gene: TRBJ2-1
v_gene: TRBV7-8
d_gene: TRBD2
CDR3nt: TGTGCCAGCAGCTCTGCCCACGACGGACTAGCGGGGGGCGGCAATGAGCAGTTCTTC
CDR3aa: CASSSAHDGLAGGGNEQFF

abundance: NA
j_gene: TRBJ2-1
v_gene: TRBV4-3
d_gene: NA
CDR3nt: TGCGCCAGCAGCCAATATCCTCCCGGTCTTGACAGCTCCTACAATGAGCAGTTCTTC
CDR3aa: CASSQYPPGLDSSYNEQFF

abundance: NA
j_gene: TRBJ2-3
v_gene: TRBV19
d_gene: TRBD2
CDR3nt: TGTGCCAGTAGTATAGTAGGGACTAGCAGAAGCACAGATACGCAGTATTTT
CDR3aa: CASSIVGTSRSTDTQYF

abundance: once
j_gene: TRBJ2-3
v_gene: TRBV27
d_gene: TRBD1
CDR3nt: TGTGCCAGCAGTTCCCCGGGACAGTACACAGATACGCAGTATTTT
CDR3aa: CASSSPGQYTDTQYF

abundance: few
j_gene: TRBJ1-3
v_gene: TRBV7-9
d_gene: TRBD1
CDR3nt: TGTGCCAGCAGCTTAGAAGGGACAGCTGGAAACACCATATATTTT
CDR3aa: CASSLEGTAGNTIYF

abundance: NA
j_gene: TRBJ1-4
v_gene: TRBV7-9
d_gene: TRBD1
CDR3nt: TGTGCCAGCAGCTTTGGGACAGACCGAAATGAAAAACTGTTTTTT
CDR3aa: CASSFGTDRNEKLFF

abundance: NA
j_gene: TRBJ1-1
v_gene: TRBV27
d_gene: NA
CDR3nt: TGTGCCAGCAGTTCCATAGATAATCTCACTGAAGCTTTCTTT
CDR3aa: CASSSIDNLTEAFF

abundance: NA
j_gene: TRBJ2-1
v_gene: TRBV27
d_gene: TRBD1
CDR3nt: TGTGCCAGCAGAACCTCGGACAGGAGCCCCTACAATGAGCAGTTCTTC
CDR3aa: CASRTSDRSPYNEQFF

abundance: NA
j_gene: TRBJ2-3
v_gene: TRBV19
d_gene: NA
CDR3nt: TGTGCCAGTAGTATTGGGCAGGGCGCCACAGATACGCAGTATTTT
CDR3aa: CASSIGQGATDTQYF

abundance: NA
j_gene: TRBJ2-3
v_gene: TRBV11-2
d_gene: TRBD2
CDR3nt: TGTGCCAGCAGCCAATCAGGACTAGCGGACGGAGATACGCAGTATTTT
CDR3aa: CASSQSGLADGDTQYF

abundance: NA
j_gene: TRBJ1-6
v_gene: TRBV6-5
d_gene: NA
CDR3nt: TGTGCCAGCTTGACAGGTTATAATTCACCCCTCCACTTT
CDR3aa: CASLTGYNSPLHF

abundance: NA
j_gene: TRBJ1-5
v_gene: TRBV6-4
d_gene: TRBD1
CDR3nt: TGTGCCAGCAGTCCCAGAGGGGGCGGCAATCAGCCCCAGCATTTT
CDR3aa: CASSPRGGGNQPQHF

abundance: NA
j_gene: TRBJ2-7
v_gene: TRBV27
d_gene: TRBD2
CDR3nt: TGTGCCAGCAGACTAGCGGGGGGGCCTTTATACGAGCAGTACTTC
CDR3aa: CASRLAGGPLYEQYF

abundance: NA
j_gene: TRBJ2-5
v_gene: TRBV3-1/TRBV3-2
d_gene: NA
CDR3nt: TGTGCCAGCACCAATTTAGGGGGAGAGACCCAGTACTTC
CDR3aa: CASTNLGGETQYF

abundance: NA
j_gene: TRBJ2-3
v_gene: TRBV6-1
d_gene: NA
CDR3nt: TGTGCCAGCAGTGACGTGACACAGCCAGATACGCAGTATTTT
CDR3aa: CASSDVTQPDTQYF

abundance: NA
j_gene: TRBJ1-2
v_gene: TRBV18
d_gene: NA
CDR3nt: TGTGCCAGCTCACCAGGTATCCAGGGCCCTGGCTACACCTTC
CDR3aa: CASSPGIQGPGYTF

abundance: few
j_gene: TRBJ2-7
v_gene: TRBV7-9
d_gene: NA
CDR3nt: TGTGCCAGCAGCTTTCCTACCTACGAGCAGTACTTC
CDR3aa: CASSFPTYEQYF

abundance: NA
j_gene: TRBJ2-5
v_gene: TRBV6-6
d_gene: TRBD1
CDR3nt: TGTGCCAGCAGAAGACTCACAGGGGATGAAGAGACCCAGTACTTC
CDR3aa: CASRRLTGDEETQYF

abundance: NA
j_gene: TRBJ2-3
v_gene: TRBV5-1
d_gene: NA
CDR3nt: TGCGCCAGCAGCCCGGAGTGGGTAACAGATACGCAGTATTTT
CDR3aa: CASSPEWVTDTQYF